These 20 T cell receptor beta chains were sequenced from one sample in a study of cytomegalovirus exposure and HLA in healthy donors. Both 60 Vbeta primers and 13 Jbeta primers went into the PCR. The assay was immunoSEQ multiplex PCR, and TCRdb's table has in-frame clones only and misses some. The repertoire includes about 140,000 clones, more than 75% of them detected once, and over 1.5% sits in the top ten. Sequenced sample: PBMCs. The receptors were gathered from a man aged 35-49 years in good health and CMV-seronegative.

This rearrangement joins TRBV5-1 to TRBJ2-3; 9 nucleotides agree with TRBD2. The V gene's germline CDR1 is SGHRS and CDR2 YFSETQ. CDR3 length: 15 amino acids. Trimming cost V 0 bases and J 1 base; bases outside gene matches: 0. Here the CDR3 DNA reads TGCGCCAGCAGCTTGGGACTAGCGGGCACAGATACGCAGTATTTT. Translating it yields CASSLGLAGTDTQYF.

The count of this clone is one. V gene TRBV5-1 combines with J gene TRBJ2-5; D is possibly TRBD1 (6 bases). V was trimmed by 3 bases and J by 4 bases, leaving 16 bases between them. Germline V lookup: CDR1 SGHRS, CDR2 YFSETQ. This CDR3 has 15 residues. The CDR3 is CASSSRSGDGETQYF. As DNA, the CDR3 is TGCGCCAGCAGCTCCCGGTCAGGGGATGGAGAGACCCAGTACTTC. The whole variable domain, remainder taken from reference TRBV5-1 and TRBJ2-5, is KAGVTQTPRYLIKTRGQQVTLSCSPISGHRSVSWYQQTPGQGLQFLFEYFSETQRNKGNFPGRFSGRQFSNSRSEMNVSTLELGDSALYLCASSSRSGDGETQYFGPGTRLLVL.

The chain uses TRBV28 and TRBJ2-7, with D possibly being TRBD1 (6 bases). Germline assignment: CDR1 MDHEN and CDR2 SYDVKM. The V and J ends lost 4 bases and 7 bases respectively, with 17 bases between them. CDR3 size: 14 residues. CDR3: CASSWGTGSREQYF. CDR3 coding DNA: TGTGCCAGCAGTTGGGGAACAGGGTCACGGGAGCAGTACTTC.

This chain joins TRBV29-1 and TRBJ2-3; tentative D call: TRBD1 (6 bases). The V gene's germline CDR1 is SQVTM and CDR2 ANQGSEA. Trimming pared 7 bases from V and 4 bases from J, leaving 27 bases between. This CDR3 is built from 17 residues. CDR3 coding DNA: TGCAGCGCTTCGGCCTGGACAGTACTAAAGGGCGCAGATACGCAGTATTTT. Amino acids: CSASAWTVLKGADTQYF.

The chain links TRBV30 to TRBJ1-5; D unclear. V lost 4 bases and J lost 7, with 11 bases in between. Germline assignment: CDR1 GTSNPN and CDR2 SVGIG (reference sequence). The CDR3 has 12 residues. In DNA, the CDR3 is TGTGCCTGGAATATCAATCAGCAGCCCCAGCATTTT. This gives the protein CAWNINQQPQHF.

V usage is TRBV6-5 and J usage is TRBJ2-1; 8 nucleotides agree with TRBD1. Germline V gene data show CDR1 as MNHEY and CDR2 as SVGAGI. This CDR3 is built from 15 residues. V lost 4 bases to trimming and J lost 6 bases; unmatched junction nucleotides: 8. The CDR3 nucleotides are TGTGCCAGCAGTTTGGGGACAGGTTCCGGCAATGAGCAGTTCTTC. Translation gives CASSLGTGSGNEQFF.

The chain links TRBV28 to TRBJ1-5; TRBD1 matches at 10 bases. V was pared by 2 bases and J by 4 bases, with 5 bases of the junction left unmatched. CDR1 is MDHEN and CDR2 is SYDVKM in the germline V gene. The CDR3 contains 16 residues. CDR3 region: CASSLGDRGLNQPQHF. The CDR3, as DNA: TGTGCCAGCAGTTTAGGGGACAGGGGATTAAATCAGCCCCAGCATTTT. The full variable domain, its missing parts supplied by reference TRBV28 and TRBJ1-5, is DVKVTQSSRYLVKRTGEKVFLECVQDMDHENMFWYRQDPGLGLRLIYFSYDVKMKEKGDIPEGYSVSREKKERFSLILESASTNQTSMYLCASSLGDRGLNQPQHFGDGTRLSIL.

The chain combines TRBV27 with TRBJ2-1, with 10 positions matching TRBD2. Germline assignment: CDR1 MNHEY and CDR2 SMNVEV (reference sequence). Trimming cost V 10 bases and J 3 bases; bases outside gene matches: 9. CDR3 size: 15 residues. CDR3 loop: CATGSGLASYNEQFF. CDR3 nucleotide sequence: TGTGCCACCGGATCGGGACTAGCGAGCTACAATGAGCAGTTCTTC.

The genes are TRBV30 and TRBJ1-5, with D unresolved. The V end was cut by 3 bases, the J end by 1 base, with 7 bases between. Germline assignment: CDR1 GTSNPN and CDR2 SVGIG (reference sequence). The CDR3 extends over 13 amino acids. The CDR3 here is CAWSPQSNQPQHF. CDR3 bases: TGTGCCTGGAGCCCCCAGAGCAATCAGCCCCAGCATTTT.

This clone has a handful of counts. V and J are TRBV5-1 and TRBJ1-2, with D possibly being TRBD1 (5 bases). This CDR3 comprises 14 residues. The germline gives CDR1 SGHRS, CDR2 YFSETQ. V lost 0 bases and J lost 5, with 11 bases in between. CDR3 residues: CASSLEGASYGYTF. CDR3 nucleotides: TGCGCCAGCAGCTTGGAAGGGGCCTCATATGGCTACACCTTC.

DNA for the CDR3: TGTGCCAGCAGTTTTACGGGGACAGGGGGTAGGGGCGAGCAGTACTTC. The encoded protein is CASSFTGTGGRGEQYF. The chain joins TRBV6-5 to TRBJ2-7; 11 bases line up with TRBD1. CDR1 and CDR2 (germline): MNHEY, SVGAGI. The CDR3 length is 16 residues. J was trimmed by 6 bases and V by 4 bases; bases with no gene match: 11.

The CDR3 region is CASSETGTGETSGNTIYF. CDR3 in DNA: TGTGCCAGCAGTGAGACCGGGACAGGGGAAACGTCGGGAAACACCATATATTTT. The rearrangement joins TRBV6-1 to TRBJ1-3, with 10 positions matching TRBD1. The CDR3 is made up of 18 amino acids. Germline loops: CDR1 MNHNS, CDR2 SASEGT. V shed 3 bases and J 4 bases; nucleotides not matched to a gene: 12.

This clone appeared once. This rearrangement joins TRBV10-3 to TRBJ2-3; the match to TRBD2 covers 15 bases. The CDR3 is 17 residues long. The germline CDR1 and CDR2 sequences are ENHRY and SYGVKD. V lost 7 bases, J lost 5 bases, and 10 bases stayed unmatched. The CDR3 spells CAITPGRTSGRGDTQYF. Written as DNA, the CDR3 is TGTGCCATCACCCCTGGGAGGACTAGCGGGAGGGGAGATACGCAGTATTTT.

V usage is TRBV5-1 and J usage is TRBJ1-5, with TRBD1 matching over 8 bases. V shed 4 bases, J shed 6 bases, and the junction held 9 bases outside the gene matches. The CDR3 spans 15 residues. Looked up from germline, CDR1 is SGHRS and CDR2 is YFSETQ. The CDR3 bases are TGCGCCAGCAGCGTGACAGGGGCTAAGGGTCAGCCCCAGCATTTT. Its protein is CASSVTGAKGQPQHF.

This chain links TRBV19 with TRBJ2-5; 14 bases agree with TRBD2. Germline values: CDR1 LNHDA, CDR2 SQIVND (reference sequence). Trimming cost V 5 bases and J 4 bases; bases outside gene matches: 15. The CDR3 runs to 19 residues. The CDR3 sequence: CASSRDGTSGSWQVETQYF. CDR3 bases: TGTGCCAGTAGTCGAGACGGGACTAGCGGGAGTTGGCAGGTAGAGACCCAGTACTTC.

CDR3 sequence (DNA): TGTGCCAGCAGTTTACATTCTTTGAGCTCCTACGAGCAGTACTTC. Translating gives CASSLHSLSSYEQYF. The rearrangement uses TRBV28 and TRBJ2-7; D remains ambiguous. Germline assignment: CDR1 MDHEN and CDR2 SYDVKM. The CDR3 has 15 residues. V was trimmed by 2 bases and J by 0 bases, leaving 11 bases between them.

J is TRBJ2-5 and V is TRBV7-8, with D unclear. TRBJ2-7 matches the DNA end more closely, so the J call is doubtful. Germline V gene sequence: CDR1 SGHVS, CDR2 FQNEAQ. This CDR3 spans 14 amino acids. The CDR3 loop is CASSLEVVHYEQYF. CDR3 nucleotides: TGTGCCAGCAGCTTAGAGGTAGTACACTACGAGCAGTACTTC.

The J gene is TRBJ1-1, the V gene TRBV28; D is unresolved. The CDR3 runs 16 residues. The germline gives CDR1 MDHEN, CDR2 SYDVKM. The V end was cut by 2 bases, the J end by 3 bases, with 16 bases between. The CDR3 region is CASSLRSAGYDTEAFF. The CDR3 DNA follows: TGTGCCAGCAGTTTACGATCCGCGGGATATGACACTGAAGCTTTCTTT.

V usage is TRBV28 and J usage is TRBJ1-1; a weak D match, TRBD1 (5 bases). Per the germline V gene, CDR1 is MDHEN and CDR2 is SYDVKM. The CDR3 is 14 residues long. Trimming pared 5 bases from V and 5 bases from J, leaving 15 bases between. CDR3 loop: CASSQQGLWTEAFF. CDR3 DNA sequence: TGTGCCAGCAGTCAGCAGGGTCTTTGGACTGAAGCTTTCTTT.

This clone was counted only a few times. The V call is TRBV7-6, the J call TRBJ2-1, with TRBD2 matching over 14 bases. The V gene end was trimmed by 1 base and the J gene end by 12 bases; junction bases not matched to a gene: 11. The CDR3 covers 17 residues. Germline V gene lookup returns CDR1 SGHVS and CDR2 FNYEAQ. The CDR3 nucleotides read TGTGCCAGCAGCTTAGGACCCGCGACTAGCGGGAGGGGCGGGCAGTTCTTC. This encodes CASSLGPATSGRGGQFF.